The T cell receptor beta chain under discussion was sequenced for a study of shared clonotypes between healthy human individuals. General study points: Inspection by rarefaction showed sorted-subset sequencing to be incomplete despite large depth.

Regarding this clone: Its antigen is undetermined.

The data were produced by immunoSEQ multiplex PCR, yet TCRdb's version contains in-frame clones alone and is incomplete. The sample records a few hundred thousand clones, 80% to 90% being singletons. Healthy adults negative for HIV, lacking recent acute infections or vaccinations, served as donors. Trimming removed 0 bases at V and 3 bases at J, with 9 bases between. Per germline, CDR1 ENHRY and CDR2 SYGVKD. The CDR3 has 15 amino acids. The sequencing input was memory CD8+ T cells sorted from blood. Subset meaning: CD45RO+ cells pooled with CCR7-negative TemRA cells. The rearrangement uses TRBV10-3 and TRBJ1-3; D not certain. This TCR derives from a man in his late teens or twenties in good health. The CDR3 DNA is TGTGCCATCAGTGAGTCTGGGGAAGGTGGAAACACCATATATTTT. Its translation: CAISESGEGGNTIYF.